This entry lists 4 T cell receptor beta chains sequenced from one sample in a study of T-cell reconstitution after alpha-beta-depleted transplantation in children. Preparing the TCRbeta library involved the use of unique molecular identifiers. TCRdb redid the calling of the PCR reads with MiXCR, one entry per CDR3 protein. The repertoire holds 200,000 to 300,000 distinct CDR3 sequences, around 8% seen once, with roughly 5.8% in the top ten. The material was PBMCs, mostly from graft donor cells, obtained 180 days after TCRalphabeta/CD19-depleted stem cell transplant. The receptor set was obtained from a male patient aged 10-17 years who had a stem cell transplant for acute lymphoblastic leukemia, so the T cells may come from the graft donor.

This clonotype was detected ten times or more. V usage is TRBV6-5 and J usage is TRBJ2-5; 7 bases fit TRBD1. Per germline, CDR1 MNHEY and CDR2 SVGAGI. The CDR3 totals 15 residues. J gave up 4 bases and V 2 bases, and 7 bases lay outside the gene matches. The CDR3 region has the DNA TGTGCCAGCAGTTACAACAGGGGAAGAGGAGAGACCCAGTACTTC. Its protein is CASSYNRGRGETQYF.

This clonotype occurred many times. The chain uses TRBV7-2 and TRBJ2-3; D unresolved. The CDR3 consists of 16 residues. With 1 base removed from V and 0 bases from J, the gap between germline ends came to 11 bases. The germline CDR1 and CDR2 sequences are SGHTA and FQGNSA. CDR3 DNA: TGTGCCAGCAGCTTAGTTATCGGTTCTAGCACAGATACGCAGTATTTT. It encodes CASSLVIGSSTDTQYF. Supplemented by reference TRBV7-2 and TRBJ2-3, the full variable domain reads GAGVSQSPSNKVTEKGKDVELRCDPISGHTALYWYRQSLGQGLEFLIYFQGNSAPDKSGLPSDRFSAERTGGSVSTLTIQRTQQEDSAVYLCASSLVIGSSTDTQYFGPGTRLTVL.

This clonotype came up many times. The rearrangement joins TRBV24-1 to TRBJ2-2; D not certain. The V end lost 1 base, the J end lost 3 bases, and 5 bases lay between the germline ends. In germline, CDR1 is KGHDR, CDR2 SFDVKD. This CDR3 region has 14 residues. The CDR3 DNA reads TGTGCCACCAGTGATTTAAGGGACACCGGGGAGCTGTTTTTT. As protein: CATSDLRDTGELFF.

Ten or more counts support this clonotype. The chain joins TRBV7-9 to TRBJ2-1; D unresolved. The V end lost 3 bases, the J end lost 4 bases, and 7 bases lay between the germline ends. The V gene's germline CDR1 is SEHNR and CDR2 FQNEAQ (reference sequence). The CDR3 spans 13 residues. The CDR3, as DNA: TGTGCCAGCAGCTTTAAAGAATACAATGAGCAGTTCTTC. Protein: CASSFKEYNEQFF.